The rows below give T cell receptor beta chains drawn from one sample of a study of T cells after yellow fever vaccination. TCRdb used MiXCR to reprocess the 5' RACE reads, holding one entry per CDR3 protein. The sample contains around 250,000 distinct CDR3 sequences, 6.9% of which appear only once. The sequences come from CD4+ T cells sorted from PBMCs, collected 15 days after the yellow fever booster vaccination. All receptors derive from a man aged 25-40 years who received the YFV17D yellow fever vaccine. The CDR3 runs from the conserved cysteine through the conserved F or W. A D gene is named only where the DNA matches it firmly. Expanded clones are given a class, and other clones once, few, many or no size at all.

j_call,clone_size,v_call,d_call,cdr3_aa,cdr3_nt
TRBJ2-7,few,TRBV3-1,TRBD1,CASSENRGYEQYF,TGTGCCAGCAGCGAGAACAGGGGTTACGAGCAGTACTTC
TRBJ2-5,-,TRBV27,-,CASRSPVRGSLETQYF,TGTGCCAGCAGGTCCCCGGTCAGGGGTTCGCTGGAGACCCAGTACTTC
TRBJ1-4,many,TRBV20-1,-,CSARDWATPNEKLFF,TGCAGTGCTAGAGATTGGGCAACCCCTAATGAAAAACTGTTTTTT
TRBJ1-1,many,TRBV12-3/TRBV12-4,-,CASSPWSHEAFF,TGTGCCAGCAGTCCCTGGTCGCACGAAGCTTTCTTT
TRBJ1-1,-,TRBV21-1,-,CASSRQTRHGPRAFF,TGTGCCAGCAGCCGACAGACAAGGCACGGGCCCCGAGCTTTCTTT
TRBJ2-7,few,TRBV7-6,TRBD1,CASSLATGQSSYEQYF,TGTGCCAGCAGCTTAGCGACGGGACAGTCATCCTACGAGCAGTACTTC
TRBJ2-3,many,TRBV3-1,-,CASSQGAGAPSTDTQYF,TGTGCCAGCAGCCAAGGGGCGGGGGCCCCTAGCACAGATACGCAGTATTTT
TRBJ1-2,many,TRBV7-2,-,CASSFRTLPNYGYTF,TGTGCCAGCAGCTTCCGGACACTCCCTAACTATGGCTACACCTTC
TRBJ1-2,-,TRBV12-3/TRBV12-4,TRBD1,CASRRDSNYGYTF,TGTGCCAGCAGACGGGACAGTAACTATGGCTACACCTTC
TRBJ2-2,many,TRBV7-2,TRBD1,CASSPGTEHTGELFF,TGTGCCAGCAGCCCCGGGACAGAGCACACCGGGGAGCTGTTTTTT
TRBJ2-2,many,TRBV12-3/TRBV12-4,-,CASSLEFNPRTLFF,TGTGCCAGCAGTTTGGAATTCAACCCCAGGACTCTGTTTTTT
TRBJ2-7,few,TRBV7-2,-,CASAHAGNYEQYF,TGTGCCAGCGCCCACGCCGGAAATTACGAGCAGTACTTC
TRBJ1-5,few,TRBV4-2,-,CASSREGAMGQPQHF,TGTGCCAGCAGCCGCGAGGGCGCGATGGGTCAGCCCCAGCATTTT
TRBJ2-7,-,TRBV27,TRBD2,CASSVAGRYEQYF,TGTGCCAGCAGTGTAGCGGGGCGCTACGAGCAGTACTTC
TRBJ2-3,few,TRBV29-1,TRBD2,CSVDGRADTQYF,TGCAGCGTTGACGGGAGGGCCGATACGCAGTATTTT
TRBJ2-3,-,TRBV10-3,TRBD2,CAISESVQRGADTQYF,TGTGCCATCAGTGAGTCTGTTCAGCGGGGCGCAGATACGCAGTATTTT
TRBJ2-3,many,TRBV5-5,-,CASSPERLSTDTQYF,TGTGCCAGCAGCCCTGAAAGATTAAGCACAGATACGCAGTATTTT
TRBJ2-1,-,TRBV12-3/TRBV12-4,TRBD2,CASNIGTILLRQNNEQFF,TGTGCCAGCAACATTGGGACTATCCTACTTCGGCAGAACAATGAGCAGTTCTTC
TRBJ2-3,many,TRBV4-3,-,CASSQPDTDTQYF,TGCGCCAGCAGCCAACCTGACACAGATACGCAGTATTTT
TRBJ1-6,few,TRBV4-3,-,CASSQGLDRSPLHF,TGCGCCAGCAGCCAAGGTTTGGATCGTTCACCCCTCCACTTT
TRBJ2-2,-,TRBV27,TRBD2,CASSFSSGIVPGELFF,TGTGCCAGCAGTTTTTCTAGCGGGATTGTACCCGGGGAGCTGTTTTTT
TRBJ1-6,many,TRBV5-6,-,CASSLENSPLHF,TGTGCCAGCAGCTTGGAGAACTCACCCCTCCACTTT
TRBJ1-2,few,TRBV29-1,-,CSVEDQPRGGKGYTF,TGCAGCGTTGAAGATCAGCCGAGGGGAGGGAAAGGCTACACCTTC
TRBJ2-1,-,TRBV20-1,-,CSARETQRVYNEQFF,TGCAGTGCTAGAGAGACTCAACGTGTCTACAATGAGCAGTTCTTC
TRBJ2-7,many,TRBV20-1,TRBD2,CSATGLAGGEQYF,TGCAGTGCCACTGGACTAGCGGGAGGAGAGCAGTACTTC
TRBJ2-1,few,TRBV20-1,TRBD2,CSARNSGRAREQFF,TGCAGTGCTAGAAATAGCGGGAGGGCCAGGGAGCAGTTCTTC
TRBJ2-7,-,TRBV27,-,CASRSTSGTREYEQYF,TGTGCCAGCAGGTCCACCTCCGGGACCCGGGAGTACGAGCAGTACTTC